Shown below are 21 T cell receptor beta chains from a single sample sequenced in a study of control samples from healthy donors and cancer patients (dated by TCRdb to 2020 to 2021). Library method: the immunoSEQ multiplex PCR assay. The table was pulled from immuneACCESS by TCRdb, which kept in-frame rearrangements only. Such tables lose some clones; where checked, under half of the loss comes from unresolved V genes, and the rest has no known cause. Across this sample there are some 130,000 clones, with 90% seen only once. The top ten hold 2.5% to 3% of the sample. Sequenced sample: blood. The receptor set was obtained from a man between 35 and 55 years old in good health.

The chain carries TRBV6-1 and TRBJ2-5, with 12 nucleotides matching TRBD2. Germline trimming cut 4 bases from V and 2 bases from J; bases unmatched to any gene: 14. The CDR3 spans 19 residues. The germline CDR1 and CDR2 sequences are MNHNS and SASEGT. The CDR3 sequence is CASSADGRLAGVLQETQYF. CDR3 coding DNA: TGTGCCAGCAGTGCGGACGGCCGACTAGCGGGGGTACTTCAAGAGACCCAGTACTTC.

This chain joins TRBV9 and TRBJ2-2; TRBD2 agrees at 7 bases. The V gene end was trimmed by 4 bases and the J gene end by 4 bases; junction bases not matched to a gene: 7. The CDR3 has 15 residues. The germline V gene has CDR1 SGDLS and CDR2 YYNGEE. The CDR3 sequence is CASSPREGGTGELFF. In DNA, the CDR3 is TGTGCCAGCAGCCCCAGGGAGGGTGGCACCGGGGAGCTGTTTTTT.

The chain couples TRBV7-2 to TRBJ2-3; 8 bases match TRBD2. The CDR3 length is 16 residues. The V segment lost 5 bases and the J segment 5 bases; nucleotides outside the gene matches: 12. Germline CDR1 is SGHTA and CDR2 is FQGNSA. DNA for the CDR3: TGTGCCAGCAGCATCTCCATCGGGGGGGCCGAAGATACGCAGTATTTT. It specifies CASSISIGGAEDTQYF.

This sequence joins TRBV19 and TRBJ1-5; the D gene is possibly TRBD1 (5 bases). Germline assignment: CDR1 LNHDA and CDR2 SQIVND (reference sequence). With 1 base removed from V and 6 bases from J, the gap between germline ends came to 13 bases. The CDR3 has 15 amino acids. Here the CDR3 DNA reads TGTGCCAGTAGTATAGCGGGCCAGGGTACTCAGCCCCAGCATTTT. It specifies CASSIAGQGTQPQHF. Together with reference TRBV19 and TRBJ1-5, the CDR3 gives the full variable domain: DGGITQSPKYLFRKEGQNVTLSCEQNLNHDAMYWYRQDPGQGLRLIYYSQIVNDFQKGDIAEGYSVSREKKESFPLTVTSAQKNPTAFYLCASSIAGQGTQPQHFGDGTRLSIL.

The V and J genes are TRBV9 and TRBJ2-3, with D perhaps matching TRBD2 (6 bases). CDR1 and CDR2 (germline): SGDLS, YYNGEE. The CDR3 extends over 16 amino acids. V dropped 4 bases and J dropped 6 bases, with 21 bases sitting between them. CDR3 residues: CASSPRLASAVDTQYF. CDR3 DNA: TGTGCCAGCAGCCCACGTTTGGCTAGCGCGGTCGATACGCAGTATTTT.

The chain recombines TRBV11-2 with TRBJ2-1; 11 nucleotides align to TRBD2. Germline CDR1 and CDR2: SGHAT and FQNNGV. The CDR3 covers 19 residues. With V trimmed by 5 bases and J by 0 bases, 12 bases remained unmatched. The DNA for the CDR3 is TGTGCCAGCAGCCCACAGGGACTAGCGGTTCCCTCCTCCTACAATGAGCAGTTCTTC. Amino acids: CASSPQGLAVPSSYNEQFF. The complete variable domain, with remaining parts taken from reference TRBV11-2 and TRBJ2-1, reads EAGVAQSPRYKIIEKRQSVAFWCNPISGHATLYWYQQILGQGPKLLIQFQNNGVVDDSQLPKDRFSAERLKGVDSTLKIQPAKLEDSAVYLCASSPQGLAVPSSYNEQFFGPGTRLTVL.

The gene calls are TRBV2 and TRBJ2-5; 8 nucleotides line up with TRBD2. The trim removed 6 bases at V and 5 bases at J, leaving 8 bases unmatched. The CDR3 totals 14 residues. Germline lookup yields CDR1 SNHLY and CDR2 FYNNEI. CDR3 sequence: CASSSSGSVETQYF. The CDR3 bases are TGTGCCAGCAGCTCTAGCGGGTCCGTGGAGACCCAGTACTTC.

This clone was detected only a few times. CDR3 nucleotides: TGTGCCAGCAGTCGTTGGGGGGCCCAGGAGACCCAGTACTTC. Amino acid sequence: CASSRWGAQETQYF. This chain links TRBV27 with TRBJ2-5; D possibly matches TRBD1 or TRBD2 (6 bases each). The V end was cut by 5 bases, the J end by 5 bases, with 15 bases between. CDR3 length: 14 residues. CDR1 and CDR2 (germline): MNHEY, SMNVEV (reference sequence).

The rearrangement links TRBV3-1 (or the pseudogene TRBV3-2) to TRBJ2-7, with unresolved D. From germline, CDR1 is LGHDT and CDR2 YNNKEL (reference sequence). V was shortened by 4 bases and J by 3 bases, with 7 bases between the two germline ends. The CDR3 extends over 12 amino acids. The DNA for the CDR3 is TGTGCCAGCAGCCGTGGGGACTACGAGCAGTACTTC. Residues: CASSRGDYEQYF.

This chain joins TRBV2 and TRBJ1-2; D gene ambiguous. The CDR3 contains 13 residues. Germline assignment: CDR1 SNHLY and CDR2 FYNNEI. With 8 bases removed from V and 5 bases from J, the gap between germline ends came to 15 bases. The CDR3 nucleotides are TGTGCCAGCTTTTCTGCGGAAAAGTATGGCTACACCTTC. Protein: CASFSAEKYGYTF.

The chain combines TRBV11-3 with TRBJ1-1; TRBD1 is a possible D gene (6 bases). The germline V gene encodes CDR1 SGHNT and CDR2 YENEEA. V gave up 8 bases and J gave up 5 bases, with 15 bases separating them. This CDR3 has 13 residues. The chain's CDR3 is CASSEGGRTEAFF. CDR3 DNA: TGTGCCAGCTCCGAGGGGGGCCGGACTGAAGCTTTCTTT. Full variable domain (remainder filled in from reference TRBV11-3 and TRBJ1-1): EAGVVQSPRYKIIEKKQPVAFWCNPISGHNTLYWYLQNLGQGPELLIRYENEEAVDDSQLPKDRFSAERLKGVDSTLKIQPAELGDSAVYLCASSEGGRTEAFFGQGTRLTVV.

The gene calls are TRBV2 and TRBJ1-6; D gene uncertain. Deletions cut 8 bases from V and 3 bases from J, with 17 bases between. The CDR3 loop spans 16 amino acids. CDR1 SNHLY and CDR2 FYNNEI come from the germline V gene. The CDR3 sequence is CASGPDPPSYNSPLHF. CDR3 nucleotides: TGTGCCAGCGGGCCGGACCCTCCAAGCTATAATTCACCCCTCCACTTT. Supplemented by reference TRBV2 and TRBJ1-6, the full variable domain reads EPEVTQTPSHQVTQMGQEVILRCVPISNHLYFYWYRQILGQKVEFLVSFYNNEISEKSEIFDDQFSVERPDGSNFTLKIRSTKLEDSAMYFCASGPDPPSYNSPLHFGNGTRLTVT.

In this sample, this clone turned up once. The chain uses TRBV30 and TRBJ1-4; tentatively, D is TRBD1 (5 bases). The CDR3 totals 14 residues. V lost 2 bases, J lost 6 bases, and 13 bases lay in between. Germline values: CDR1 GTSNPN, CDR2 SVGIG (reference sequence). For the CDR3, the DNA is TGTGCCTGGAGTAAGTCCAGGGCCTATGAAAAACTGTTTTTT. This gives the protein CAWSKSRAYEKLFF.

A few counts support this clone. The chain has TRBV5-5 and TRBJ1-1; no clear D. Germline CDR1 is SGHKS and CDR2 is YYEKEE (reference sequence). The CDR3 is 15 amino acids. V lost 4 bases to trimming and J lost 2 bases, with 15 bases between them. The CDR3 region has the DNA TGTGCCAGCAGCCCCTACCCAGAGGTTAACACTGAAGCTTTCTTT. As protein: CASSPYPEVNTEAFF.

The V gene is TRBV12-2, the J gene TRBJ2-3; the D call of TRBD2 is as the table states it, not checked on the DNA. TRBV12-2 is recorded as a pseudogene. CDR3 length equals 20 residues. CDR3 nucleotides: TGTGCAAGTCGCCCCCCCCCGCGTTGGCCTCCTCGACTTTGCACAGATACGCAGTATTTT. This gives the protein CASRPPPRWPPRLCTDTQYF.

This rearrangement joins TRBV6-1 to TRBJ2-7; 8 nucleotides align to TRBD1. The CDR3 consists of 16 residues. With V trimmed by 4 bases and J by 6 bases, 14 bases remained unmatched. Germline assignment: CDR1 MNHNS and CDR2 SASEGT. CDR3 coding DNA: TGTGCCAGCAGTGCCATGGTAGGACAGGGTTCTTCCGAGCAGTACTTC. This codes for CASSAMVGQGSSEQYF.

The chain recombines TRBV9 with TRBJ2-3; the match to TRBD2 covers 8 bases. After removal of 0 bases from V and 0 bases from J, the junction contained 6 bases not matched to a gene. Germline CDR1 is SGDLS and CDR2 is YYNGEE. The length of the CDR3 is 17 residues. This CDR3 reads CASSVEPTGGSTDTQYF. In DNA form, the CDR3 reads TGTGCCAGCAGCGTAGAGCCCACGGGGGGGAGCACAGATACGCAGTATTTT.

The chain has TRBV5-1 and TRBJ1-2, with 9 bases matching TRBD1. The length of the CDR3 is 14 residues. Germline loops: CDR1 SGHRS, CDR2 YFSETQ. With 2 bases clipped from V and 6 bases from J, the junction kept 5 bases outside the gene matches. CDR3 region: CASSLQGAENGYTF. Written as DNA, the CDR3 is TGCGCCAGCAGCTTACAGGGGGCGGAGAATGGCTACACCTTC.

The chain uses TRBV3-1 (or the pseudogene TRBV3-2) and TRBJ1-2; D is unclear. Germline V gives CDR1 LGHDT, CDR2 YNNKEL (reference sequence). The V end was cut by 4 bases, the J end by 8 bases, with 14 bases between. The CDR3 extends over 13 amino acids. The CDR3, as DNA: TGTGCCAGCAGCCCGGGAAGAAGAGGGGGCTACACCTTC. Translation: CASSPGRRGGYTF.

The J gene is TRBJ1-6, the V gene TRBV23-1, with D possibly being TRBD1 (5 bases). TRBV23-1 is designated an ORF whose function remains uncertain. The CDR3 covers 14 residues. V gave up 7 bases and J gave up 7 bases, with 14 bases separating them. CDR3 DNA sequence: TGCGCCAGCACCGAGCGCGGGGCGAATTCACCCCTCCACTTT. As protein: CASTERGANSPLHF.

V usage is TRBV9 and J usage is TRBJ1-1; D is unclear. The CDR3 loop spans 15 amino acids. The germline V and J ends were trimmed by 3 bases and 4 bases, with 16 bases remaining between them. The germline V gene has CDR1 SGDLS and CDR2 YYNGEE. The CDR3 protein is CASSGPEHPGTEAFF. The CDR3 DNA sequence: TGTGCCAGCAGCGGGCCGGAACACCCAGGCACTGAAGCTTTCTTT.